Given below is one T cell receptor (beta chain) in context. Its antigen is as yet unknown. All the people who gave samples were healthy bone marrow donors. This specimen comes from a study of cytomegalovirus exposure and HLA in healthy donors. Study-wide findings and caveats: With later analysis, a missense DCLRE1C variant became linked to TCR beta V- and J-gene trimming. The study listed roughly 160 cytomegalovirus-associated TCR beta chains.

60 Vbeta and 13 Jbeta primers were used in PCR. Assay: immunoSEQ multiplex PCR; the TCRdb copy retains only in-frame clones and omits some. Of over 150,000 clones in the sample, around 82% were seen once. The CDR3 has 15 residues. The trim removed 5 bases at V and 0 bases at J, leaving 6 bases unmatched. Germline V gene lookup returns CDR1 SGHRS and CDR2 YFSETQ. The sequence came from a woman in her thirties in good health and CMV-seronegative. V is TRBV5-1 and J is TRBJ1-1, with TRBD1 matching over 8 bases. Sequenced input: PBMCs. The CDR3 protein is CASRDRDSMNTEAFF. DNA of the CDR3: TGCGCCAGCAGGGACAGGGATTCGATGAACACTGAAGCTTTCTTT.